The 18 T cell receptor beta chains presented below share a single source sample, sequenced in a study of blood T cell repertoires in COVID-19. Clones were read by immunoSEQ multiplex PCR, and TCRdb kept only the in-frame ones, dropping some. Of 350,000 to 400,000 clones in the sample, 70% to 90% were seen once. Sequenced input: PBMCs or T cells enriched from blood (not recorded which). The source is a woman younger than 35 who had recovered from COVID-19.

To note about this clone: Other DNA variants within this sample encode the same CDR3. The gene calls are TRBV5-1 and TRBJ2-5; maybe TRBD1 (6 bases). The ends were cut back, 0 bases at V and 1 base at J, with 10 bases in the middle. CDR3 length: 15 residues. The germline CDR1 and CDR2 sequences are SGHRS and YFSETQ. CDR3 sequence reads: CASSLEGGPQETQYF. The CDR3 DNA reads TGCGCCAGCAGCTTGGAAGGGGGACCCCAAGAGACCCAGTACTTC.

This clone has a single count. This sequence joins TRBV7-9 and TRBJ2-1, with TRBD1 matching over 8 bases. Germline loops: CDR1 SEHNR, CDR2 FQNEAQ (reference sequence). This CDR3 comprises 16 residues. With 6 bases clipped from V and 4 bases from J, the junction kept 11 bases outside the gene matches. CDR3: CASSRTGQGSYNEQFF. CDR3 in DNA: TGTGCCAGCAGTCGGACTGGACAGGGTTCTTACAATGAGCAGTTCTTC. The entire variable domain, with the rest obtained from reference TRBV7-9 and TRBJ2-1, is as follows: DTGVSQNPRHKITKRGQNVTFRCDPISEHNRLYWYRQTLGQGPEFLTYFQNEAQLEKSRLLSDRFSAERPKGSFSTLEIQRTEQGDSAMYLCASSRTGQGSYNEQFFGPGTRLTVL.

This chain connects TRBV10-3 to TRBJ2-2; 10 bases are a match to TRBD1. Per the germline V gene, CDR1 is ENHRY and CDR2 is SYGVKD. The CDR3 loop spans 21 amino acids. The V segment lost 4 bases and the J segment 3 bases; nucleotides outside the gene matches: 20. CDR3 DNA sequence: TGTGCCATCAGTGTGAAATCCTTAAGGGGACAGGGGATGGGATACACCGGGGAGCTGTTTTTT. It encodes CAISVKSLRGQGMGYTGELFF.

This clone was counted a single time. This chain links TRBV28 with TRBJ2-2; D possibly corresponds to TRBD1 (5 bases). Germline V lookup: CDR1 MDHEN, CDR2 SYDVKM. Trimming pared 4 bases from V and 4 bases from J, leaving 13 bases between. The CDR3 has 15 amino acids. CDR3 in amino acids: CASSSRQQTTGELFF. The CDR3 coding sequence is TGTGCCAGCAGTTCCCGACAGCAGACCACCGGGGAGCTGTTTTTT.

This chain joins TRBV12-5 and TRBJ1-6; D ambiguous. In germline, CDR1 is LGHNT, CDR2 FRNRAP. V was pared by 0 bases and J by 0 bases, with 15 bases between. This CDR3 is 19 amino acids long. Here the CDR3 reads CASGLVVGLQSSYNSPLHF. The DNA of the CDR3 is TGTGCTAGTGGTTTGGTTGTTGGACTGCAAAGCTCCTATAATTCACCCCTCCACTTT.

The genes are TRBV11-2 and TRBJ1-1; possibly TRBD1 for D (5 bases). Germline V gene sequence: CDR1 SGHAT, CDR2 FQNNGV. CDR3 size: 11 residues. Trimming took 7 bases from V and 6 from J, leaving 9 bases between them. CDR3 loop: CASTEGAEAFF. DNA for the CDR3: TGTGCCAGCACCGAAGGGGCTGAAGCTTTCTTT.

The rearrangement joins TRBV2 to TRBJ1-6; tentative D call: TRBD1 (5 bases). Trimming stripped 3 bases from V and 0 bases from J, with 9 bases between. CDR1 and CDR2 from the germline V gene are SNHLY and FYNNEI. This CDR3 has 16 amino acids. CDR3 sequence (DNA): TGTGCCAGCAGTGACACAGGCAGCTCCTATAATTCACCCCTCCACTTT. It codes for CASSDTGSSYNSPLHF.

V is TRBV11-3 and J is TRBJ2-2; 8 nucleotides agree with TRBD2. After removal of 4 bases from V and 4 bases from J, the junction contained 14 bases not matched to a gene. The CDR3 totals 18 residues. The germline V gene has CDR1 SGHNT and CDR2 YENEEA. The CDR3 DNA follows: TGTGCCAGCAGCTCAGACAACCTCGGGGGGGCGAGCACCGGGGAGCTGTTTTTT. This gives the protein CASSSDNLGGASTGELFF.

The chain has TRBV7-3 and TRBJ2-3, with TRBD1 matching over 10 bases. After removal of 3 bases from V and 4 bases from J, the junction contained 1 base not matched to a gene. The CDR3 contains 14 residues. Germline V lookup: CDR1 SGHTA, CDR2 FQGTGA. The CDR3 sequence is CASSLTGGPDTQYF. The CDR3 coding sequence is TGTGCCAGCAGCTTGACAGGGGGCCCAGATACGCAGTATTTT.

In DNA, the CDR3 is TGTGCCAGTAGATATCTTGGGGAGGATCGGGAAAAACTGTTTTTT. Translating it yields CASRYLGEDREKLFF. The J gene is TRBJ1-4, the V gene TRBV19; D gene unclear. Germline V gene data show CDR1 as LNHDA and CDR2 as SQIVND (reference sequence). V was clipped by 6 bases and J by 8 bases, with 19 bases between them. The CDR3 loop spans 15 amino acids.

This sequence joins TRBV2 and TRBJ2-7, with 9 bases identical to TRBD1. V lost 6 bases and J lost 5; bases outside the gene matches: 8. This CDR3 region has 14 residues. Germline V gene data show CDR1 as SNHLY and CDR2 as FYNNEI. The CDR3: CASRGGTGHNEQYF. In DNA form, the CDR3 reads TGTGCCAGCAGGGGGGGGACAGGGCATAACGAGCAGTACTTC.

This chain connects TRBV6-5 to TRBJ2-7; 9 nucleotides line up with TRBD1. The germline V gene has CDR1 MNHEY and CDR2 SVGAGI. After removal of 7 bases from V and 2 bases from J, the junction contained 9 bases not matched to a gene. The CDR3 sequence is 15 residues long. The CDR3 DNA reads TGTGCCAGCAACAAGGACAGGGGCGATACCTACGAGCAGTACTTC. It codes for CASNKDRGDTYEQYF.

The chain couples TRBV18 to TRBJ2-3, with 7 bases fitting TRBD1. The CDR3 spans 17 residues. The V segment lost 0 bases and the J segment 2 bases; nucleotides outside the gene matches: 8. The V gene's germline CDR1 is KGHSH and CDR2 LQKENI. The CDR3 is CASSPPVDRRNTDTQYF. CDR3 nucleotides: TGTGCCAGCTCACCACCAGTGGACAGGAGAAACACAGATACGCAGTATTTT.

This clone showed up just a few times. The chain uses TRBV5-1 and TRBJ2-7; 7 bases agree with TRBD1. V dropped 0 bases and J dropped 4; count of bases not matched to a gene: 4. The length of the CDR3 is 14 residues. The germline gives CDR1 SGHRS, CDR2 YFSETQ. Written as DNA, the CDR3 is TGCGCCAGCAGCTTGGGGCAGGGGGTGTACGAGCAGTACTTC. Translated: CASSLGQGVYEQYF.

In this sample, this clone turned up once. This rearrangement joins TRBV5-4 to TRBJ1-3, with D tentatively TRBD1 (6 bases). Trimming removed 4 bases from V and 0 bases from J, with 17 bases in between. The germline CDR1 and CDR2 sequences are SGHNT and YYREEE (reference sequence). This CDR3 has 17 residues. The CDR3 bases are TGTGCCAGCAGCCCTGGGGGGGGCGGTTACTCTGGAAACACCATATATTTT. Translation: CASSPGGGGYSGNTIYF.

This chain uses TRBV9 with TRBJ1-4; possible D gene TRBD1, 6 bases. The CDR3 totals 16 residues. The germline gives CDR1 SGDLS, CDR2 YYNGEE. The V end was cut by 4 bases, the J end by 0 bases, with 13 bases between. The CDR3 DNA reads TGTGCCAGCAGCCGACAGGCAGTTGCAACTAATGAAAAACTGTTTTTT. This codes for CASSRQAVATNEKLFF.

This clone was detected only once. The V gene is TRBV19, the J gene TRBJ1-5; D possibly corresponds to TRBD1 (6 bases). Germline CDR1 is LNHDA and CDR2 is SQIVND (reference sequence). The CDR3 spans 13 residues. Trimming left V 5 bases short and J 3 bases short, with 8 bases between. CDR3 nucleotides: TGTGCCAGTAGTCGGGACACCAATCAGCCCCAGCATTTT. Encoded protein: CASSRDTNQPQHF.

V usage is TRBV7-2 and J usage is TRBJ1-2; weak D call: TRBD1 (5 bases). This CDR3 contains 14 residues. V lost 3 bases and J 2 bases, leaving 10 bases between the germline ends. The germline V gene encodes CDR1 SGHTA and CDR2 FQGNSA. CDR3: CASSFTPGNYGYTF. CDR3 coding DNA: TGTGCCAGCAGCTTCACCCCAGGGAACTATGGCTACACCTTC. The full variable domain, its missing parts supplied by reference TRBV7-2 and TRBJ1-2, is GAGVSQSPSNKVTEKGKDVELRCDPISGHTALYWYRQSLGQGLEFLIYFQGNSAPDKSGLPSDRFSAERTGGSVSTLTIQRTQQEDSAVYLCASSFTPGNYGYTFGSGTRLTVV.